The 5 T cell receptor beta chains below were found in one sample sequenced in a study of beta chain features in type 1 diabetes. The authors reverse transcribed all of the isolated RNA, so sequencing captured expressed TCRB transcripts. Assay: immunoSEQ multiplex PCR; the TCRdb copy retains only in-frame clones and omits some. The table includes fewer than 200,000 clones, about 7.3% detected once. Sequencing used central memory CD4+ T cells from blood. The receptors derive from a man younger than 30 in good health.

V usage is TRBV7-2 and J usage is TRBJ2-1, with 15 bases identical to TRBD2. CDR3 size: 16 residues. Germline V gene data show CDR1 as SGHTA and CDR2 as FQGNSA. V lost 5 bases, J lost 8 bases, and 7 bases stayed unmatched. For the CDR3, the DNA is TGTGCCAGCAGCGCAGGGACTAGCGGGAGGTGGCATGAGCAGTTCTTC. Protein: CASSAGTSGRWHEQFF.

This clone was found a few times. This chain uses TRBV6-6 with TRBJ1-1; the D gene is possibly TRBD1 (6 bases). Germline V gene sequence: CDR1 MNHNY, CDR2 SVGAGI (reference sequence). The CDR3 runs 14 residues. The V end lost 2 bases, the J end lost 11 bases, and 18 bases lay between the germline ends. The CDR3 loop reads CASSYAGGGQGAFF. The CDR3 DNA reads as TGTGCCAGCAGTTACGCGGGGGGCGGCCAAGGCGCTTTCTTT.

This clone was picked up many times. The chain is built from TRBV18 and TRBJ1-5; possible D gene TRBD1, 5 bases. This CDR3 has 13 amino acids. CDR1 KGHSH and CDR2 LQKENI come from the germline V gene. V was shortened by 1 base and J by 7 bases, with 8 bases between the two germline ends. The CDR3 here is CASSPLGAQPQHF. CDR3 nucleotides: TGTGCCAGCTCACCACTAGGGGCCCAGCCCCAGCATTTT.

This clone showed up just a few times. V usage is TRBV7-9 and J usage is TRBJ1-4; 9 nucleotides align to TRBD1. CDR1 and CDR2 (germline): SEHNR, FQNEAQ (reference sequence). This CDR3 spans 14 amino acids. Germline trimming cut 5 bases from V and 8 bases from J; bases unmatched to any gene: 6. CDR3 sequence (DNA): TGTGCCAGCAGCCGCGACAGGGGGAAAGAAAAACTGTTTTTT. Translation: CASSRDRGKEKLFF.

The table lists this clone with many counts. This rearrangement joins TRBV30 to TRBJ2-1; TRBD1 might be the D (6 bases). CDR3 size: 12 residues. Trimming stripped 4 bases from V and 9 bases from J, with 13 bases between. In germline, CDR1 is GTSNPN, CDR2 SVGIG (reference sequence). The CDR3 spells CAWIRGKGEQFF. CDR3 DNA: TGTGCCTGGATAAGGGGGAAGGGTGAGCAGTTCTTC.